This T cell receptor (beta chain) is from a study of CD8 T cells in Susac syndrome. From blood CD8+ and CD4+ T cells, TCR beta sequences were generated. Negative isolation yielded CD4+ and CD8+ T cells, and FACS enriched TEMRA cells. CDR3 length: 15 residues. V lost 6 bases, J lost 3 bases, and 17 bases lay in between. An input of roughly 0.5 to 1 ug of RNA was subjected to reverse transcription using random hexamers. TCR beta CDR3 was amplified by immunoSEQ multiplex PCR. This amplification extended across 54 Vbeta and 13 Jbeta segments. From the immunoSEQ multiplex PCR reads, TCRdb called clonotypes with MiXCR, one entry per CDR3 protein. The table shows more than 100,000 distinct CDR3 sequences, with just under 95% occurring only once.

Input material: CD8+ T cells from PBMCs. The rearrangement uses TRBV12-3 or TRBV12-4 and TRBJ2-5; tentatively, D is TRBD1 (7 bases). The sequence was collected from a human donor with Susac syndrome. CDR3 DNA: TGTGCCAGCAGAAAAACATCAGGGGGGAAAGAGACCCAGTACTTC. Protein: CASRKTSGGKETQYF.